This TCR beta chain was documented in a study of CD8 T cells in ankylosing spondylitis. Germline V gene sequence: CDR1 SEHNR, CDR2 FQNEAQ (reference sequence). The CDR3 spans 13 residues. The ends were cut back, 3 bases at V and 10 bases at J, with 15 bases in the middle. A single record per CDR3 protein comes from TCRdb applying MiXCR to the 5' RACE reads. The sample carries fewer than 550,000 distinct CDR3 sequences, approximately 5% recorded once. Study-wide results and limits: What seemed typical of ankylosing spondylitis blood was a TCR beta motif built from several highly homologous variants. Researchers report that disease-linked clones proved CD8+ and relatively rare in peripheral blood.

This clonotype was seen many times. The antigen is not known. The TCR sequence derives from a male donor with ankylosing spondylitis. Sequencing was performed on blood, either unsorted or a sorted T cell fraction (not recorded which). The rearrangement links TRBV7-9 to TRBJ1-1; a weak D match, TRBD1 (5 bases). As DNA, the CDR3 is TGTGCCAGCAGCTTGGACGGGGCAACGATAGCTTTCTTT. Its protein is CASSLDGATIAFF.